This T cell receptor (beta chain) was documented in a study of shared clonotypes between healthy human individuals. Produced via immunoSEQ multiplex PCR; TCRdb's table is partial and in-frame only. There are fewer than 700,000 clones in the sample; around three quarters occur only once, and about 12% lies in the top ten. CDR3 length: 14 residues. Trimming stripped 3 bases from V and 4 bases from J, with 12 bases between. Germline assignment: CDR1 KGHSH and CDR2 LQKENI. The sample consisted of PBMCs. The sequence was collected from a woman in her forties in good health. Some clones in this sample may be carry-over from other donors' samples. The chain couples TRBV18 to TRBJ2-5; D is unresolved. The CDR3 bases are TGTGCCAGCTCACCTGAGACGAGAGCAGAGACCCAGTACTTC. Amino acids: CASSPETRAETQYF.